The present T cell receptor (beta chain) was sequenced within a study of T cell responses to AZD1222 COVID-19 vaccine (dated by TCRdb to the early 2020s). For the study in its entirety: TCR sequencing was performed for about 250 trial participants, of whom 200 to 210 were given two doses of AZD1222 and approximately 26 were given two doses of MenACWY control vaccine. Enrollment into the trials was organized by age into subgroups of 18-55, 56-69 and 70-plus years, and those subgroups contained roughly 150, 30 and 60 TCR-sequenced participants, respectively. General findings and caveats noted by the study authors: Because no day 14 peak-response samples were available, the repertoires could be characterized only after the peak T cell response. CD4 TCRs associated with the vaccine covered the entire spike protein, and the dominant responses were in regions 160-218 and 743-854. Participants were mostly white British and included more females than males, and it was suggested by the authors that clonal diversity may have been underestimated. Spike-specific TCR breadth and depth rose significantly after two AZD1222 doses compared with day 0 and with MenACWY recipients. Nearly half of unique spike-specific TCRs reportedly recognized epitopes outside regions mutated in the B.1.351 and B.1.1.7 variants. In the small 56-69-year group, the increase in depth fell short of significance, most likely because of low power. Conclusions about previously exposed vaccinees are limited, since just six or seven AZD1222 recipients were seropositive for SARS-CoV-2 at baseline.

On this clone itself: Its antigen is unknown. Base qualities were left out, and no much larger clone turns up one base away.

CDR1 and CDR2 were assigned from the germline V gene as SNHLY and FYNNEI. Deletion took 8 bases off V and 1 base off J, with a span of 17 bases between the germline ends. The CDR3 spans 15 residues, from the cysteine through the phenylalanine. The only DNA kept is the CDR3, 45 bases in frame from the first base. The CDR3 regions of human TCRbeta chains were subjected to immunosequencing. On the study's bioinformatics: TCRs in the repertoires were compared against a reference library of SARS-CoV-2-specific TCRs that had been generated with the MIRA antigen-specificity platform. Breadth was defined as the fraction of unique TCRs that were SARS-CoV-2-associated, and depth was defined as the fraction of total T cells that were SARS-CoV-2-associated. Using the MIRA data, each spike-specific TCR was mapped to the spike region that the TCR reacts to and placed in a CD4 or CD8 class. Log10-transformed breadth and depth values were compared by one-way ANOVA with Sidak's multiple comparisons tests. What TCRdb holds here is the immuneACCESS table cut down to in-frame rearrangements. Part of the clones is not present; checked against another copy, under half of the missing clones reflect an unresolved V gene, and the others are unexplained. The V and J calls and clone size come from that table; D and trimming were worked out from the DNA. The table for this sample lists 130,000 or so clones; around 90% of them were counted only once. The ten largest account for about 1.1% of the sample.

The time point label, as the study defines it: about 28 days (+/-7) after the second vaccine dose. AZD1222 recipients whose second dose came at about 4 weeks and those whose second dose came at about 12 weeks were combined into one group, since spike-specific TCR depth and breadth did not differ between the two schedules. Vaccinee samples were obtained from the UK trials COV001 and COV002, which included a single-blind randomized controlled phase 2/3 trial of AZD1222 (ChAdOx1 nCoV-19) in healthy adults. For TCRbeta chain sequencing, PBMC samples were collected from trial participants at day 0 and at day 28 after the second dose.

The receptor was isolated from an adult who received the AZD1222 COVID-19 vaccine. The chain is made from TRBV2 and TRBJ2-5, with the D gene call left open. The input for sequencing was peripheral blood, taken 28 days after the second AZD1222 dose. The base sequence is TGTGCCAGCGGTCCCGATCTCGTCTTCCAAGAGACCCAGTACTTC. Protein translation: CASGPDLVFQETQYF.